The subject of this entry is one T cell receptor beta chain. Germline lookup yields CDR1 MNHEY and CDR2 SMNVEV (reference sequence). The CDR3 spans 17 residues. V lost 4 bases to trimming and J lost 0 bases; unmatched junction nucleotides: 8. These data come from a study of blood T cells in healthy people across ages. Across the study: Capture by template switching was about one barcoded beta molecule per two T cells.

A J-beta primer mix and a sample-barcoded 5' primer were used in a second PCR of roughly 7 to 12 cycles. One entry per CDR3 protein, called by TCRdb with MiXCR from the 5' RACE reads. The table includes more than 1.4 million distinct CDR3 sequences, around 42% detected once. The sequence came from a woman aged 18-29 years in good health. Material: blood. The chain recombines TRBV27 with TRBJ1-4; 7 positions match TRBD1. CDR3 in DNA: TGTGCCAGCAGTTCTTTGGACAGGACCTCAACTAATGAAAAACTGTTTTTT. Residues: CASSSLDRTSTNEKLFF.